This T cell receptor beta chain was identified in a study of cytomegalovirus exposure and HLA in healthy donors. It was with 60 Vbeta and 13 Jbeta primers that the PCR ran. Clones were sequenced by immunoSEQ multiplex PCR, and TCRdb holds only the in-frame ones, with some missing. The data hold about 130,000 clones, with approximately 79% observed a single time. Germline-derived CDR1 and CDR2 are LGHNA and YSLEER. The CDR3 has 16 residues. Trimming cost V 4 bases and J 0 bases; bases outside gene matches: 6. The rearrangement joins TRBV4-3 to TRBJ2-1; 7 bases are shared with TRBD2. This TCR came from a man between 18 and 35 years old in good health and CMV-seropositive. Sample: PBMCs. The CDR3 DNA reads TGCGCCAGCAGCCGGGATCGCGGGAGCTCCTACAATGAGCAGTTCTTC. Its protein is CASSRDRGSSYNEQFF.